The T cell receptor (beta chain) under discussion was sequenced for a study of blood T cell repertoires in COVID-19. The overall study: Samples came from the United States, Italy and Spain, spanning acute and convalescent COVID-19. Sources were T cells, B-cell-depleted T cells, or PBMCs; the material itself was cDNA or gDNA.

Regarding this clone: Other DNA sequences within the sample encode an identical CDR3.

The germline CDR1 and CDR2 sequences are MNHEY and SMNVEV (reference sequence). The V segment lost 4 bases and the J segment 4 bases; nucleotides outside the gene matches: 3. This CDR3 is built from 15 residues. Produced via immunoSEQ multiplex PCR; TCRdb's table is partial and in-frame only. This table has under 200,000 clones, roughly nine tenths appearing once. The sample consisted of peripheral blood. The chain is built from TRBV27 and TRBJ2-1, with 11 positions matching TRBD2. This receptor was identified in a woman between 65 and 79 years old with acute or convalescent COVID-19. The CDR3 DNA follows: TGTGCCAGCAGTTCCGGGACTAGCGGTTACAATGAGCAGTTCTTC. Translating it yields CASSSGTSGYNEQFF.